This is a list of T cell receptor beta chains from one sample in a study of regulatory T cells in long-lasting Graves disease. TCRdb re-derived calls from the multiplex PCR reads in MiXCR, one entry per CDR3 protein. The table includes 420,000 or so distinct CDR3 sequences, over 15% detected once. The same specimen was also included in a second study, on T cells in Graves' hyperthyroidism and ophthalmopathy.

Sequences were derived from peripheral blood mononuclear cells (PBMCs), sampled at new diagnosis, from a patient treated with antithyroid drugs. Receptor source: a woman aged 18-29 years with Graves disease. Each CDR3 is given with its conserved first and last residue. The D gene is left open where the match is weak. Where a row states a size, it is once, few, many or the class of an expanded clone; other rows omit it.

abundance: few; v_gene: TRBV20-1; j_gene: TRBJ2-4; d_gene: -; CDR3nt: TGCAGTGCTAGTGAGCGGTTAGCCAAAAACATTCAGTACTTC; CDR3aa: CSASERLAKNIQYF
abundance: -; v_gene: TRBV7-2; j_gene: TRBJ2-7; d_gene: -; CDR3nt: TGTGCCAGCAGCTTAGTACAGGGACGTGCCTACGAGCAGTACTTC; CDR3aa: CASSLVQGRAYEQYF
abundance: once; v_gene: TRBV6-5; j_gene: TRBJ2-1; d_gene: TRBD2; CDR3nt: TGTGCCAGCAGTTACTATATCGGCGGGAGGGCCGGGATTCATGAGCAGTTCTTC; CDR3aa: CASSYYIGGRAGIHEQFF
abundance: many; v_gene: TRBV11-1; j_gene: TRBJ2-3; d_gene: TRBD2; CDR3nt: TGTGCCAGCAGCTTATTGCCGGGACTAGCTAGCACAGATACGCAGTATTTT; CDR3aa: CASSLLPGLASTDTQYF
abundance: many; v_gene: TRBV28; j_gene: TRBJ2-1; d_gene: TRBD2; CDR3nt: TGTGCCAGCAGTGGACTAGCGGGAGGGTTGTCCTACAATGAGCAGTTCTTC; CDR3aa: CASSGLAGGLSYNEQFF
abundance: few; v_gene: TRBV13; j_gene: TRBJ2-7; d_gene: -; CDR3nt: TGTGCCAGCAGCCCTCACCGGGGCAGCTCCTACGAGCAGTACTTC; CDR3aa: CASSPHRGSSYEQYF
abundance: few; v_gene: TRBV25-1; j_gene: TRBJ2-3; d_gene: TRBD1; CDR3nt: TGTGCCAGCAGTGGCGGTAGGGGGCAGCTGCGGGATACGCAGTATTTT; CDR3aa: CASSGGRGQLRDTQYF
abundance: many; v_gene: TRBV29-1; j_gene: TRBJ1-1; d_gene: -; CDR3nt: TGCAGCGTTCCACGGGGGGTTGGGGGCGCGAACACTGAAGCTTTCTTT; CDR3aa: CSVPRGVGGANTEAFF
abundance: -; v_gene: TRBV7-9; j_gene: TRBJ1-1; d_gene: -; CDR3nt: TGTGCCAGCAGTAACACACCGAACACTGAAGCTTTCTTT; CDR3aa: CASSNTPNTEAFF
abundance: many; v_gene: TRBV7-9; j_gene: TRBJ2-1; d_gene: TRBD2; CDR3nt: TGTGCCAGCAGCTTATCTAGCGGGAGTTTGGATGAGCAGTTCTTC; CDR3aa: CASSLSSGSLDEQFF
abundance: many; v_gene: TRBV28; j_gene: TRBJ2-7; d_gene: TRBD2; CDR3nt: TGTGCCAGCAGTTTCTCCGGGACTATTAGCTTC; CDR3aa: CASSFSGTISF
abundance: -; v_gene: TRBV7-9; j_gene: TRBJ2-5; d_gene: -; CDR3nt: TGTGCCAGCAGCCGACTAGGGGGAGAGACCCAGTACTTC; CDR3aa: CASSRLGGETQYF
abundance: -; v_gene: TRBV12-3/TRBV12-4; j_gene: TRBJ2-1; d_gene: -; CDR3nt: TGTGCCAGCAGCGGTAGTAGGGTCAATGAGCAGTTCTTC; CDR3aa: CASSGSRVNEQFF
abundance: -; v_gene: TRBV6-4; j_gene: TRBJ2-2; d_gene: -; CDR3nt: TGTGCCAGCAGTGACGAGGGAGAGAACGGGGAGCTGTTTTTT; CDR3aa: CASSDEGENGELFF
abundance: -; v_gene: TRBV7-9; j_gene: TRBJ2-5; d_gene: TRBD2; CDR3nt: TGTGCCAGCAGCTTAGGATCACTAGCGGGAGTAAAAGAGACCCAGTACTTC; CDR3aa: CASSLGSLAGVKETQYF
abundance: many; v_gene: TRBV2; j_gene: TRBJ1-5; d_gene: -; CDR3nt: TGTGCCAGCGGTGTCAATCAGCCCCAGCATTTT; CDR3aa: CASGVNQPQHF
abundance: -; v_gene: TRBV28; j_gene: TRBJ1-5; d_gene: TRBD1; CDR3nt: TGTGCCAGTCTCCCGGACAGGGACAATCAGCCCCAGCATTTT; CDR3aa: CASLPDRDNQPQHF
abundance: many; v_gene: TRBV20-1; j_gene: TRBJ2-3; d_gene: -; CDR3nt: TGCAGTGCTAGAGATGGGACCAGCTTTACGCAGTATTTT; CDR3aa: CSARDGTSFTQYF
abundance: -; v_gene: TRBV13; j_gene: TRBJ2-7; d_gene: -; CDR3nt: TGTGCCAGCAGCTTACGGGTGGGGGGAAACTACGAGCAGTACTTC; CDR3aa: CASSLRVGGNYEQYF
abundance: many; v_gene: TRBV27; j_gene: TRBJ1-2; d_gene: TRBD1; CDR3nt: TGTGCCAGCAGTCCTCGGGACAGGGTGGATGGCTACACCTTC; CDR3aa: CASSPRDRVDGYTF
abundance: -; v_gene: TRBV6-1; j_gene: TRBJ1-6; d_gene: TRBD1; CDR3nt: TGTGCCAGCAGTGAAGACCGGGACAGGGAACTTTTATCCTATAATTCACCCCTCCACTTT; CDR3aa: CASSEDRDRELLSYNSPLHF
abundance: many; v_gene: TRBV29-1; j_gene: TRBJ2-3; d_gene: TRBD2; CDR3nt: TGCAGCGTTGAAGGGGGCGTTAGGGAACGGGAGGGCCCCTCAGATACGCAGTATTTT; CDR3aa: CSVEGGVREREGPSDTQYF
abundance: many; v_gene: TRBV19; j_gene: TRBJ2-1; d_gene: -; CDR3nt: TGTGCCAGTAGTATTTCTCTGAACTACTACAATGAGCAGTTCTTC; CDR3aa: CASSISLNYYNEQFF
abundance: many; v_gene: TRBV27; j_gene: TRBJ2-1; d_gene: TRBD2; CDR3nt: TGTGCCAGCAGCTTATCTAGCGGGAGCTCCTACAATGAGCAGTTCTTC; CDR3aa: CASSLSSGSSYNEQFF
abundance: -; v_gene: TRBV7-2; j_gene: TRBJ2-7; d_gene: -; CDR3nt: TGTGCCAGCAGCTTAGCGTCCGGGACAAGCTCCTACGAGCAGTACTTC; CDR3aa: CASSLASGTSSYEQYF
abundance: few; v_gene: TRBV12-3/TRBV12-4; j_gene: TRBJ2-7; d_gene: -; CDR3nt: TGTGCCAGCAGCAATTCAAGGGGCTCGGAGTACTTC; CDR3aa: CASSNSRGSEYF
abundance: few; v_gene: TRBV4-3; j_gene: TRBJ2-2; d_gene: -; CDR3nt: TGCGCCAGCAGCCAACAAGCGAACAGGGTCGGCGGGGAGCTGTTTTTT; CDR3aa: CASSQQANRVGGELFF
abundance: -; v_gene: TRBV5-1; j_gene: TRBJ2-3; d_gene: TRBD2; CDR3nt: TGCGCCAGCAGCAAGATAGCAGCGGGAGGGTCCACAGATACGCAGTATTTT; CDR3aa: CASSKIAAGGSTDTQYF
abundance: many; v_gene: TRBV20-1; j_gene: TRBJ2-1; d_gene: -; CDR3nt: TGCAGTGCTAGAATTAGCGGAGCGGTAGGAAATGAGCAGTTCTTC; CDR3aa: CSARISGAVGNEQFF
abundance: -; v_gene: TRBV5-8; j_gene: TRBJ2-1; d_gene: TRBD2; CDR3nt: TGTGCCAGCAGCTTGGATCTAGCGGGAAGAAATGAGCAGTTCTTC; CDR3aa: CASSLDLAGRNEQFF
abundance: few; v_gene: TRBV6-5; j_gene: TRBJ2-1; d_gene: TRBD2; CDR3nt: TGTGCCAGCAGTTACTCTGTAAGAAGCGGGGACAATGAGCAGTTCTTC; CDR3aa: CASSYSVRSGDNEQFF
abundance: many; v_gene: TRBV27; j_gene: TRBJ2-7; d_gene: -; CDR3nt: TGTGCCAGCAGTCCCATCCGGGGTTTCTCCTACGAGCAGTACTTC; CDR3aa: CASSPIRGFSYEQYF
abundance: many; v_gene: TRBV20-1; j_gene: TRBJ2-7; d_gene: -; CDR3nt: TGCAGTGCTAGCAAGGACAGATACGAGCAGTACTTC; CDR3aa: CSASKDRYEQYF
abundance: -; v_gene: TRBV20-1; j_gene: TRBJ2-7; d_gene: TRBD1; CDR3nt: TGCAGTGCCAGGGACAGTACTTACGAGCAGTACTTC; CDR3aa: CSARDSTYEQYF
abundance: many; v_gene: TRBV28; j_gene: TRBJ2-1; d_gene: TRBD2; CDR3nt: TGTGCCAGCAGCCCTCAACTAGCGGGAGTTACGGAGCAGTTCTTC; CDR3aa: CASSPQLAGVTEQFF
abundance: many; v_gene: TRBV2; j_gene: TRBJ1-2; d_gene: -; CDR3nt: TGTGCCAGCAGTGTCGGGTCGCATTTTCTATGGGGCTACACCTTC; CDR3aa: CASSVGSHFLWGYTF
abundance: many; v_gene: TRBV3-1; j_gene: TRBJ2-7; d_gene: -; CDR3nt: TGTGCCAGCATCTACCTCACTGGAGGTCCAGAATACGAGCAGTACTTC; CDR3aa: CASIYLTGGPEYEQYF
abundance: many; v_gene: TRBV5-1; j_gene: TRBJ2-5; d_gene: -; CDR3nt: TGCGCCAGCAGCCCACAAACGGCGGGGGAGACCCAGTACTTC; CDR3aa: CASSPQTAGETQYF
abundance: -; v_gene: TRBV19; j_gene: TRBJ2-7; d_gene: TRBD2; CDR3nt: TGTGCCAGTAGTAGGGCAGCGGGAGTATACGGCGAGCAGTACTTC; CDR3aa: CASSRAAGVYGEQYF
abundance: many; v_gene: TRBV3-1; j_gene: TRBJ2-1; d_gene: TRBD2; CDR3nt: TGTGCCAGCAGCCAGAGAGTCGGGGGGGACCATTGCCTCTTC; CDR3aa: CASSQRVGGDHCLF
abundance: many; v_gene: TRBV6-2/TRBV6-3; j_gene: TRBJ2-1; d_gene: TRBD1; CDR3nt: TGTGCCAGCAGGCCTGGACAGGGCTCCTACAATGAGCAGTTCTTC; CDR3aa: CASRPGQGSYNEQFF
abundance: many; v_gene: TRBV10-3; j_gene: TRBJ2-6; d_gene: -; CDR3nt: TGTGCCATCGCAGACAGTTACTCTGGGGCCAACGTCCTGACTTTC; CDR3aa: CAIADSYSGANVLTF
abundance: many; v_gene: TRBV11-3; j_gene: TRBJ2-2; d_gene: -; CDR3nt: TGTGCCAGCAGCAAGGGGTTGCGCACCGGGGAGCTGTTTTTT; CDR3aa: CASSKGLRTGELFF
abundance: -; v_gene: TRBV6-2/TRBV6-3; j_gene: TRBJ2-1; d_gene: TRBD2; CDR3nt: TGTGCCAGCCTCGGACTAGTCTACGAGCAGTTCTTC; CDR3aa: CASLGLVYEQFF